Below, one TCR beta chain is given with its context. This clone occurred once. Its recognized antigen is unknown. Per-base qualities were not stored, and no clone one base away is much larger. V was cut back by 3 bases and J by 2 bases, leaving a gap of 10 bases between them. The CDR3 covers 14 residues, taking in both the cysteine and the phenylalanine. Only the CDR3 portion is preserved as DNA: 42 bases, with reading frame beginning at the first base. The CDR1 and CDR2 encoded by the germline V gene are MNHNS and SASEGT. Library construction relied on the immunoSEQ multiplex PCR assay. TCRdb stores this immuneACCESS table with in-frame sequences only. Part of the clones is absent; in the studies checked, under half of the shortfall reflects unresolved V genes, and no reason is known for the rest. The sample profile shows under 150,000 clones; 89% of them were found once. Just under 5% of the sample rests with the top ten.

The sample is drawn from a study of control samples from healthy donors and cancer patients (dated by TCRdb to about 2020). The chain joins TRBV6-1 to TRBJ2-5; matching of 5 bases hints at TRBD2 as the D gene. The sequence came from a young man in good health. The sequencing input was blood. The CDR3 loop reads CASSDLGRQETQYF. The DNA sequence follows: TGTGCCAGCAGTGACCTTGGGAGACAAGAGACCCAGTACTTC.